The 14 T cell receptor beta chains reported below all come from one sample, sequenced in a study of blood T cell repertoires in COVID-19 (dated by TCRdb to 2020 to 2021). Library prep was done by the immunoSEQ multiplex PCR assay. The clones in this table, taken by TCRdb from immuneACCESS, are in-frame only. Not every clone is retained; where verified, under half of the shortfall comes from an unresolved V gene, and the cause of the rest is unknown. Across this sample there are some 200,000 clones, with about 92% seen only once. The ten largest clones capture about 1.3% of the sample. The sequenced material came from peripheral blood. These receptors all stem from a man aged 30-40 years with acute or convalescent COVID-19.

The rearrangement uses TRBV2 and TRBJ1-1; D is undetermined. Trimming pared 3 bases from V and 3 bases from J, leaving 8 bases between. This CDR3 region has 13 residues. The germline CDR1 and CDR2 sequences are SNHLY and FYNNEI. CDR3 loop: CASSDAYYTEAFF. As DNA, the CDR3 is TGTGCCAGCAGTGACGCATACTACACTGAAGCTTTCTTT.

This clone was recorded once. This sequence joins TRBV30 and TRBJ1-6, with 9 bases that match TRBD1. V was pared by 1 base and J by 9 bases, with 7 bases of the junction left unmatched. CDR1 is GTSNPN, CDR2 SVGIG, per germline (reference sequence). The CDR3 has 15 residues. The CDR3 region has the DNA TGTGCCTGGAGTGCTGTAGGGACAGGGATTTCACCCCTCCACTTT. Amino acid sequence: CAWSAVGTGISPLHF.

This clone has a count of ten or more. The V gene is TRBV19, the J gene TRBJ2-2; 7 nucleotides align to TRBD2. Germline-derived CDR1 and CDR2 are LNHDA and SQIVND (reference sequence). Unmatched junction bases numbered 7, after V lost 4 bases and J lost 5 bases. CDR3 length: 15 amino acids. CDR3 DNA sequence: TGTGCCAGTAGTAAACAGCGGGGCGCAACCGGGGAGCTGTTTTTT. Amino acid sequence: CASSKQRGATGELFF.

This clone was recorded once. The genes are TRBV20-1 and TRBJ2-1; D might be TRBD1 (5 bases). V was pared by 3 bases and J by 8 bases, with 20 bases between. CDR1 is DFQATT and CDR2 is SNEGSKA in the germline V gene (reference sequence). This CDR3 has 15 residues. CDR3 in DNA: TGCAGTGCTAGTCTCGGCTGGGGCGGTAGGGATGAGCAGTTCTTC. It encodes CSASLGWGGRDEQFF.

The chain combines TRBV29-1 with TRBJ2-7; 12 bases fit TRBD1. J gave up 3 bases and V 5 bases, and 5 bases lay outside the gene matches. The CDR3 length is 14 residues. CDR1 is SQVTM, CDR2 ANQGSEA, per germline. The CDR3 DNA reads as TGCAGCGTTAGACGGGACAGGGGGCACTACGAGCAGTACTTC. It yields the protein CSVRRDRGHYEQYF.

The chain joins TRBV28 to TRBJ2-1; D may be TRBD2 (6 bases). Per germline, CDR1 MDHEN and CDR2 SYDVKM. This CDR3 comprises 14 residues. Trimming cost V 10 bases and J 8 bases, with 21 bases left between them. The CDR3 DNA sequence: TGTGCCACCGCCGTCCCGGGAAGGAGGGATGAGCAGTTCTTC. Protein sequence: CATAVPGRRDEQFF.

In this sample, this clone turned up once. The chain couples TRBV30 to TRBJ2-3; TRBD2 aligns across 7 bases. Trimming cost V 3 bases and J 4 bases; bases outside gene matches: 10. The CDR3 totals 15 residues. Looked up from germline, CDR1 is GTSNPN and CDR2 is SVGIG (reference sequence). The CDR3 here is CAWRAAGFSPDTQYF. The CDR3 nucleotides are TGTGCCTGGAGGGCAGCGGGGTTCTCCCCAGATACGCAGTATTTT.

The rearrangement joins TRBV4-2 to TRBJ2-7, with D hard to call. This CDR3 has 15 residues. The V and J ends lost 0 bases and 0 bases respectively, with 9 bases between them. The germline CDR1 and CDR2 sequences are LGHNA and YNFKEQ. The CDR3 coding sequence is TGTGCCAGCAGCCAAGATCCGAAGAGCTCCTACGAGCAGTACTTC. Translated: CASSQDPKSSYEQYF.

The rearrangement uses TRBV7-8 and TRBJ2-3; D unclear. The V gene's germline CDR1 is SGHVS and CDR2 FQNEAQ. Trimming shortened V by 5 bases and J by 6 bases, and 9 bases separated the two germline ends. CDR3 length equals 12 residues. CDR3 bases: TGTGCCAGCAGCCGACCGAGGGATACGCAGTATTTT. Amino acids: CASSRPRDTQYF. Combining the CDR3 with reference TRBV7-8 and TRBJ2-3 gives the whole variable domain GAGVSQSPRYKVAKRGQDVALRCDPISGHVSLFWYQQALGQGPEFLTYFQNEAQLDKSGLPSDRFFAERPEGSVSTLKIQRTQQEDSAVYLCASSRPRDTQYFGPGTRLTVL.

The gene calls are TRBV5-6 and TRBJ2-3; TRBD2 aligns across 7 bases. Germline CDR1 is SGHDT and CDR2 is YYEEEE. Losses at the gene ends were 4 bases for V and 7 bases for J; bases not matched to a gene: 9. There are 14 residues in the CDR3. The CDR3 DNA reads as TGTGCCAGCAGCCCCTCTGTGGGGGGGAATACGCAGTATTTT. Its protein is CASSPSVGGNTQYF.

This chain uses TRBV13 with TRBJ2-2, with TRBD1 matching 7 bases. CDR1 is PRHDT and CDR2 is FYEKMQ in the germline V gene (reference sequence). Trimming at V came to 3 bases and at J to 5 bases, leaving 9 bases not matched to a gene. The CDR3 loop spans 16 amino acids. The CDR3 sequence: CASSFDRAEGTGELFF. The CDR3 DNA reads as TGTGCCAGCAGCTTTGACAGGGCGGAAGGGACCGGGGAGCTGTTTTTT.

V and J are TRBV6-4 and TRBJ2-5; 15 bases fit TRBD2. V was pared by 8 bases and J by 3 bases, with 1 base of the junction left unmatched. CDR3 length equals 14 residues. Germline V gene data show CDR1 as MRHNA and CDR2 as SNTAGT. The CDR3 nucleotides read TGTGCCAGCGGACTAGCGGGAGGGGAAGAGACCCAGTACTTC. Translating gives CASGLAGGEETQYF.

The chain is built from TRBV3-1 (or the pseudogene TRBV3-2) and TRBJ2-5; 9 nucleotides align to TRBD2. The V segment lost 1 base and the J segment 0 bases; nucleotides outside the gene matches: 3. The CDR3 has 16 amino acids. Germline V gives CDR1 LGHDT, CDR2 YNNKEL (reference sequence). CDR3 coding DNA: TGTGCCAGCAGCCAAGCTCTAGCGGGGTACCAAGAGACCCAGTACTTC. As protein: CASSQALAGYQETQYF.

The chain has TRBV11-2 and TRBJ1-4; D unresolved. The CDR3 consists of 14 residues. V lost 2 bases, J lost 8 bases, and 12 bases lay in between. Germline CDR1 SGHAT, CDR2 FQNNGV. The CDR3 region is CASSLSGVSEKLFF. The CDR3 DNA sequence: TGTGCCAGCAGCTTAAGCGGGGTCTCCGAAAAACTGTTTTTT.